Below, one T cell receptor beta chain is given with its context. What it recognizes is unknown. Unique molecular identifiers featured in each of the TCR beta cDNA libraries. T cells, about 0.95 to 10 million of them, yielded around 460,000 cDNA molecules. TCRdb reanalysed the PCR reads using MiXCR and keeps one entry per CDR3 protein. The sample contains 750,000 to 950,000 distinct CDR3 sequences, approximately 57% of which appear only once. The data originate from a study of post-analysis software for immune sequencing data. Study conclusions and caveats: The F measure placed samples prepared in the same batch into strongly shared clusters. Versus controls, multiple sclerosis patients showed significantly lower diversity (normalized Chao1). Comparison of patients with controls showed five or six TRBV segments more frequent in patients, TRBV5-6, TRBV5-1 and TRBV20-1 among them.

The V gene's germline CDR1 is LGHDT and CDR2 YNNKEL (reference sequence). V was shortened by 0 bases and J by 7 bases, with 10 bases between the two germline ends. This CDR3 has 15 residues. The chain carries TRBV3-1 and TRBJ1-6; D may be TRBD1 (6 bases). The clonotype comes from a girl between 10 and 17 years old with multiple sclerosis. Specimen: blood. The CDR3 loop reads CASSQEYRVNSPLHF. CDR3 coding DNA: TGTGCCAGCAGCCAAGAATACAGGGTCAATTCACCCCTCCACTTT. Full variable domain (remainder filled in from reference TRBV3-1 and TRBJ1-6): DTAVSQTPKYLVTQMGNDKSIKCEQNLGHDTMYWYKQDSKKFLKIMFSYNNKELIINETVPNRFSPKSPDKAHLNLHINSLELGDSAVYFCASSQEYRVNSPLHFGNGTRLTVT.